Shown below are 22 T cell receptor beta chains from a single sample sequenced in a study of monozygotic twins with inflammatory bowel disease. With the 5' RACE reads reprocessed, TCRdb shows one record per CDR3 protein and no DNA. With about 380,000 distinct CDR3 sequences in the sample, the ten largest clones hold around 2.6%. The sample comprised blood. These receptors came from a human donor with ulcerative colitis or Crohn's disease, or a healthy co-twin of an affected twin (not recorded which).

The chain employs TRBV20-1 and TRBJ1-2; there is no DNA to check the TCRdb D call of TRBD1. CDR3 length: 12 amino acids. The V gene's germline CDR1 is DFQATT and CDR2 SNEGSKA (reference sequence). CDR3 sequence reads: CSASRAGYGYTF.

J is TRBJ1-1 and V is TRBV5-1; as DNA is missing, the TRBD1 call by TCRdb cannot be tested. The CDR3 has 12 residues. CDR1 is SGHRS and CDR2 is YFSETQ in the germline V gene. The CDR3 reads CASSLEGRAAFF.

The chain combines TRBV7-2 with TRBJ2-5; TCRdb's D call of TRBD1 is untestable without DNA. Germline CDR1 reads SGHTA; CDR2 reads FQGNSA. The CDR3 length is 16 residues. The CDR3 sequence is CASSLAGGIGQETQYF.

This chain connects TRBV4-1 to TRBJ2-6; TCRdb names TRBD1, which stays unverified in the absence of DNA. Germline assignment: CDR1 MGHRA and CDR2 YSYEKL. The CDR3 sequence is 17 residues long. CDR3 sequence: CASSQVQGALGANVLTF.

The V gene is TRBV20-1, the J gene TRBJ2-6; TCRdb calls TRBD2, which cannot be checked without DNA. This CDR3 spans 17 amino acids. The germline CDR1 and CDR2 sequences are DFQATT and SNEGSKA (reference sequence). The CDR3 loop is CSAIRDYRFSGANVLTF.

V gene TRBV7-2 combines with J gene TRBJ1-2; absent DNA, TCRdb's TRBD1 call cannot be checked. CDR1 is SGHTA, CDR2 FQGNSA, per germline. The CDR3 covers 16 residues. The CDR3 sequence is CASSLEGGGLEYGYTF.

The V gene is TRBV2, the J gene TRBJ2-5; absent DNA, TCRdb's TRBD1 call cannot be checked. Germline V gene sequence: CDR1 SNHLY, CDR2 FYNNEI. The CDR3 extends over 14 amino acids. CDR3 loop: CASKRRGRLETQYF.

This chain connects TRBV5-1 to TRBJ2-3; absent DNA, TCRdb's TRBD1 call cannot be checked. The CDR3 extends over 13 amino acids. In germline, CDR1 is SGHRS, CDR2 YFSETQ. Here the CDR3 reads CASSAGGTDTQYF.

The chain couples TRBV12-3 or TRBV12-4 to TRBJ2-7. The CDR3 extends over 12 amino acids. The CDR3 loop reads CASSLVIDEQYF.

The genes are TRBV20-1 and TRBJ1-2; as DNA is missing, the TRBD1 call by TCRdb cannot be tested. This CDR3 has 14 residues. Germline lookup yields CDR1 DFQATT and CDR2 SNEGSKA (reference sequence). The CDR3 reads CSARETGGWYGYTF.

The chain recombines TRBV9 with TRBJ2-7; the TCRdb call, TRBD1, lacks DNA for checking. This CDR3 region has 15 residues. Germline V gene lookup returns CDR1 SGDLS and CDR2 YYNGEE. This CDR3 is CASSPGSRFPDEQYF.

The genes are TRBV27 and TRBJ1-5; TCRdb gives TRBD1 as the D gene, but with no DNA this cannot be confirmed. CDR3 length: 14 amino acids. Germline CDR1 is MNHEY and CDR2 is SMNVEV (reference sequence). The CDR3 is CASRTGNSNQPQHF.

The V and J genes are TRBV6-1 and TRBJ1-3. This CDR3 has 13 amino acids. The V gene's germline CDR1 is MNHNS and CDR2 SASEGT. CDR3 region: CASRTYSGNTIYF.

The V gene is TRBV7-3, the J gene TRBJ2-2; the D gene TCRdb calls, TRBD1, cannot be checked with no DNA. This CDR3 has 16 amino acids. Per germline, CDR1 SGHTA and CDR2 FQGTGA. CDR3 protein: CASSSNGRQGTGELFF.

This CDR3 is CASSTIGTGDNQPQHF. The chain employs TRBV5-6 and TRBJ1-5; TCRdb's D call of TRBD1 is untestable without DNA. The length of the CDR3 is 16 residues. CDR1 is SGHDT, CDR2 YYEEEE, per germline.

The genes are TRBV20-1 and TRBJ2-7; TCRdb's assignment of TRBD2 cannot be checked, as there is no DNA. The germline gives CDR1 DFQATT, CDR2 SNEGSKA (reference sequence). The CDR3 totals 14 residues. The CDR3 sequence is CSASGGARLYEQYF.

J is TRBJ2-1 and V is TRBV6-2 or TRBV6-3. This CDR3 region has 14 residues. The germline CDR1 and CDR2 sequences are MNHEY and SVGEGT. CDR3 residues: CASSSGSSYNEQFF.

The V and J genes are TRBV7-2 and TRBJ1-3. CDR1 and CDR2 from the germline V gene are SGHTA and FQGNSA. The length of the CDR3 is 14 residues. CDR3: CASSFRKTGNTIYF.

V is TRBV5-1 and J is TRBJ2-1; TCRdb picks TRBD1, but there is no DNA to check that call. Germline V gene lookup returns CDR1 SGHRS and CDR2 YFSETQ. CDR3 length: 16 residues. CDR3 amino acids: CASSIAGGPALRGQFF.

The chain carries TRBV4-2 and TRBJ2-1. Germline lookup yields CDR1 LGHNA and CDR2 YNFKEQ. CDR3 length: 16 amino acids. CDR3 amino acids: CASSQDLTGGGNEQFF.

J is TRBJ2-5 and V is TRBV4-1. The germline gives CDR1 MGHRA, CDR2 YSYEKL. The CDR3 has 17 amino acids. The CDR3 region is CASSQDKAVGSQETQYF.

The rearrangement uses TRBV5-1 and TRBJ1-6. The CDR3 sequence is 14 residues long. Germline V gives CDR1 SGHRS, CDR2 YFSETQ. CDR3 region: CASSLRGFDSPLHF.